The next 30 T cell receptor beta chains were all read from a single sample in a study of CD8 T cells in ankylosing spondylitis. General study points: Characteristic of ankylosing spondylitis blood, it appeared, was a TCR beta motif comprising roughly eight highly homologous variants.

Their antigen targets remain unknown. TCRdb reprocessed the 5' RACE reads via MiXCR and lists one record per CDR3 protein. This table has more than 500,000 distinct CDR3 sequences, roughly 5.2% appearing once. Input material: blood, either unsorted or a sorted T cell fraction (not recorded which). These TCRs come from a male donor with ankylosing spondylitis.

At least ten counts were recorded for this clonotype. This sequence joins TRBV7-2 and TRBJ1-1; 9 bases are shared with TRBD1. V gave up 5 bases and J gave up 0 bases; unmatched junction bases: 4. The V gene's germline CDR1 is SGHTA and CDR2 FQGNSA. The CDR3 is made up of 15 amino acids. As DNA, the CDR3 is TGTGCCAGCAGCGCCTGGACAGGGGTGAACACTGAAGCTTTCTTT. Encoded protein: CASSAWTGVNTEAFF.

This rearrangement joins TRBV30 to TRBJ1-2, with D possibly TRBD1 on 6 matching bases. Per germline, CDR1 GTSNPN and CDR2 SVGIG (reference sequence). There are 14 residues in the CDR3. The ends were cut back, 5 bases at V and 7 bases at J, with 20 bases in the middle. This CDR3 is CAWVGIRGSLGYTF. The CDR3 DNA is TGTGCCTGGGTGGGAATCAGGGGATCGCTTGGCTACACCTTC.

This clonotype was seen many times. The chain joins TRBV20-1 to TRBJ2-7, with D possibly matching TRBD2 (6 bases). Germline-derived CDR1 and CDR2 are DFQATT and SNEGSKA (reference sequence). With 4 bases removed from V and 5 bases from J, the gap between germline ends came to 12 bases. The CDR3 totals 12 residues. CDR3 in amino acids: CSAIGLADEQYF. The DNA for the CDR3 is TGCAGTGCTATTGGGTTAGCGGACGAGCAGTACTTC.

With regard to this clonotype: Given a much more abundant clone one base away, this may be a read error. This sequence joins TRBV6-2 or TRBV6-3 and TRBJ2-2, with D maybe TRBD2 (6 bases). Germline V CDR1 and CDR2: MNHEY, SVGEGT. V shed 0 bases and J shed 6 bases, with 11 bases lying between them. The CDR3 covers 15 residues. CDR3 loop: CASSYSLASSGELFF. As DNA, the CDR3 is TGTGCCAGCAGTTACTCACTAGCAAGCTCCGGGGAGCTGTTTTTT.

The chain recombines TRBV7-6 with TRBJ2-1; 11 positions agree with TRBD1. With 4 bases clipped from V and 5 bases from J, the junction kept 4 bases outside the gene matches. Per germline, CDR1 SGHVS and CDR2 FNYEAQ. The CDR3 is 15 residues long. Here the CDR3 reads CASSWTGGPNNEQFF. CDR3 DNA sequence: TGTGCCAGCAGCTGGACAGGGGGCCCGAACAATGAGCAGTTCTTC.

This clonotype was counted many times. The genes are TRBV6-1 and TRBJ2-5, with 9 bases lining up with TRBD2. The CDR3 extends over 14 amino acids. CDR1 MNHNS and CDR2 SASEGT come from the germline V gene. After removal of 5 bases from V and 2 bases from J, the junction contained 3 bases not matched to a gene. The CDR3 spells CASSKRGAQETQYF. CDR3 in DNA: TGTGCCAGCAGTAAGCGGGGGGCTCAAGAGACCCAGTACTTC.

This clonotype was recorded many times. CDR3 sequence (DNA): TGTGCCAGCAGCATTGCTCTTCGAGGCTACACCTTC. This encodes CASSIALRGYTF. The chain combines TRBV7-2 with TRBJ1-2; D remains ambiguous. The CDR3 extends over 12 amino acids. Trimming removed 5 bases at V and 8 bases at J, with 12 bases between. Germline V gene data show CDR1 as SGHTA and CDR2 as FQGNSA.

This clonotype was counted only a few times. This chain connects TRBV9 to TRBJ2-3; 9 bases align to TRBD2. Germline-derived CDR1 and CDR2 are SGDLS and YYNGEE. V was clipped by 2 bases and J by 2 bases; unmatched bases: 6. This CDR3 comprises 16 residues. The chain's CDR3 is CASSVSLAGDTDTQYF. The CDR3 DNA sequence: TGTGCCAGCAGCGTCTCCTTAGCGGGGGACACAGATACGCAGTATTTT.

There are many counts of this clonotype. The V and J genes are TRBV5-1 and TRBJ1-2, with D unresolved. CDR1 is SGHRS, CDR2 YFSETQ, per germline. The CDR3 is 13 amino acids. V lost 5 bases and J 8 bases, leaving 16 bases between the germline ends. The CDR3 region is CASSFGIFGGYTF. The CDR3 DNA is TGCGCCAGCAGTTTCGGTATATTCGGAGGCTACACCTTC.

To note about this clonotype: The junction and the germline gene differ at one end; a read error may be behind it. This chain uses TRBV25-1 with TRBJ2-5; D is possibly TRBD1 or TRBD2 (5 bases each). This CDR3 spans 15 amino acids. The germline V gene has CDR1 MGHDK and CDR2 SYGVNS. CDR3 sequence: CATSGGLRYQETQYF. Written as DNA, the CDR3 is TGTGCCACCAGTGGGGGTCTGAGGTACCAAGAGACCCAGTACTTC.

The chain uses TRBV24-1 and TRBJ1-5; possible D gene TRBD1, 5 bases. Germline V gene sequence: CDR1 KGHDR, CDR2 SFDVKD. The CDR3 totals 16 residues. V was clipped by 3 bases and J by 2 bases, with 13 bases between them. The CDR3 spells CATSDPFGGGNQPQHF. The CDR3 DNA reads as TGTGCCACCAGTGATCCCTTCGGGGGTGGCAATCAGCCCCAGCATTTT.

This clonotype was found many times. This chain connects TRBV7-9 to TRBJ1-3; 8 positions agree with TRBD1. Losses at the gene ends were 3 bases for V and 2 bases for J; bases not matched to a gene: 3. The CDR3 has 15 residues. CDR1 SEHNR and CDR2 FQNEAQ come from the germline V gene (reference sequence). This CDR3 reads CASSFLQGAGNTIYF. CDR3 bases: TGTGCCAGCAGCTTTTTACAGGGGGCTGGAAACACCATATATTTT.

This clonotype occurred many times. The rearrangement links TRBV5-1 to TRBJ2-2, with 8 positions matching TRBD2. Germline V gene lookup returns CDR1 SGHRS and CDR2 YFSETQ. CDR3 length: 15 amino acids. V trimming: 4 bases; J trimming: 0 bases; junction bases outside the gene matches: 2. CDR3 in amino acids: CASSPRGANTGELFF. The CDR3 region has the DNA TGCGCCAGCAGCCCGCGGGGGGCGAACACCGGGGAGCTGTTTTTT.

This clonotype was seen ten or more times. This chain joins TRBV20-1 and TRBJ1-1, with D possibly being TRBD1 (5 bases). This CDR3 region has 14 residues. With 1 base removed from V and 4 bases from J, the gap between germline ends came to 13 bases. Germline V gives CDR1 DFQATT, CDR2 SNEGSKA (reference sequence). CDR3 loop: CSARAPGGGTEAFF. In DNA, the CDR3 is TGCAGTGCTAGAGCTCCTGGGGGTGGCACTGAAGCTTTCTTT.

The CDR3 is CASSLGSGAYQPQHF. The CDR3 coding sequence is TGTGCCAGCAGTTTAGGGTCAGGGGCCTATCAGCCCCAGCATTTT. The V gene is TRBV12-3 or TRBV12-4, the J gene TRBJ1-5, with a tentative D call TRBD1 (6 bases). CDR3 length: 15 residues. Trimming removed 1 base from V and 5 bases from J, with 12 bases in between.

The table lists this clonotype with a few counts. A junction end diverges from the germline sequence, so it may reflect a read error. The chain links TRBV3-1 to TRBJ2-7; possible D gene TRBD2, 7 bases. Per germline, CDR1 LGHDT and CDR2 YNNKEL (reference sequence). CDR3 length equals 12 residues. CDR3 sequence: CASSFRGGPMRF. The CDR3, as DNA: TGTGCCAGCAGCTTTCGCGGGGGCCCTATGAGGTTC.

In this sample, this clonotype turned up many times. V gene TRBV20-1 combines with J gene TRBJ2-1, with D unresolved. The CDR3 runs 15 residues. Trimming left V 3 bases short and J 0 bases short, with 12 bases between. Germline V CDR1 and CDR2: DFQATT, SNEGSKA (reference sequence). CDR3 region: CSARFGISSYNEQFF. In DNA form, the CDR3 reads TGCAGTGCTAGGTTTGGGATCAGCTCCTACAATGAGCAGTTCTTC.

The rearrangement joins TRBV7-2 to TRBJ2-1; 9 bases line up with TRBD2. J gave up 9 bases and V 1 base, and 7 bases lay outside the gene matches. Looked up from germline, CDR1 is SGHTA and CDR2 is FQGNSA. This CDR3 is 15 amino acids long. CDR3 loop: CASSLVAGGQVEQFF. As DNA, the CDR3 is TGTGCCAGCAGCTTAGTGGCGGGGGGGCAAGTTGAGCAGTTCTTC.

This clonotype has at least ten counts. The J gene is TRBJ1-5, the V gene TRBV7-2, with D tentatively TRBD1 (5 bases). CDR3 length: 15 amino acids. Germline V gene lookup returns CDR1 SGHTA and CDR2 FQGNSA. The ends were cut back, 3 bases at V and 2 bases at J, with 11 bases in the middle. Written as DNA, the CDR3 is TGTGCCAGCAGCTTTTCAGGGCAGGGCAATCAGCCCCAGCATTTT. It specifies CASSFSGQGNQPQHF.

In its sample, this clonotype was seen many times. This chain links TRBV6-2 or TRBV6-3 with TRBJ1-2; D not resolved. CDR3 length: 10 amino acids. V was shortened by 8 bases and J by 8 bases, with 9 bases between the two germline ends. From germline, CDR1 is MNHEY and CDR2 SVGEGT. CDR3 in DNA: TGTGCCAGCCGGCAGCTGGGCTACACCTTC. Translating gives CASRQLGYTF.

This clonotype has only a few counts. CDR3 in amino acids: CSANIPSGGSYEQYF. CDR3 DNA: TGCAGTGCTAACATTCCTAGCGGAGGATCCTACGAGCAGTACTTC. This sequence joins TRBV20-1 and TRBJ2-7; 7 bases match TRBD2. The germline V gene has CDR1 DFQATT and CDR2 SNEGSKA (reference sequence). The CDR3 covers 15 residues. The ends lost 4 bases at V and 1 base at J; junction bases unmatched: 10.

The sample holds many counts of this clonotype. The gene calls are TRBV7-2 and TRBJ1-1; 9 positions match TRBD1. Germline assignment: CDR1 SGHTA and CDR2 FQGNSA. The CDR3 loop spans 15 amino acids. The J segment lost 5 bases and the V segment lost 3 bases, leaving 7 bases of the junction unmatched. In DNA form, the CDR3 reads TGTGCCAGCAGCTTTACCGGGACAGGGTCAACTGAAGCTTTCTTT. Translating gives CASSFTGTGSTEAFF. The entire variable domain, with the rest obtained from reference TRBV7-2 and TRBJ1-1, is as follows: GAGVSQSPSNKVTEKGKDVELRCDPISGHTALYWYRQSLGQGLEFLIYFQGNSAPDKSGLPSDRFSAERTGGSVSTLTIQRTQQEDSAVYLCASSFTGTGSTEAFFGQGTRLTVV.

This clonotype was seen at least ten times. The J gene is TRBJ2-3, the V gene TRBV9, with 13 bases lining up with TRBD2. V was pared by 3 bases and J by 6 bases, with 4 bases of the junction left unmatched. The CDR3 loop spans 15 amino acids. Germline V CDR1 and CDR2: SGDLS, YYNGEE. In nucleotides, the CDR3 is TGTGCCAGCAGCGCTCAGACTAGCGGGGGGGATACGCAGTATTTT. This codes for CASSAQTSGGDTQYF.

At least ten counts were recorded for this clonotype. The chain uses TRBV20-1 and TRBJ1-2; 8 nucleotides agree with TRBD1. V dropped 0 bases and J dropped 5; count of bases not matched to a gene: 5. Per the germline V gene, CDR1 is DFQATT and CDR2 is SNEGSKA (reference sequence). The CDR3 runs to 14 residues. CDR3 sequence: CSARDRTGKYGYTF. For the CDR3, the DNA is TGCAGTGCTAGAGATAGGACAGGGAAATATGGCTACACCTTC.

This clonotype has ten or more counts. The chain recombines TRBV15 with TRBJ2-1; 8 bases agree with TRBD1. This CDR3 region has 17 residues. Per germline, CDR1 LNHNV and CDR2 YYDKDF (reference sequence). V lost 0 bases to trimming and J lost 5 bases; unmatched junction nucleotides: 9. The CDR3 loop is CATSRDKTTGGNNEQFF. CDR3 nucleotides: TGTGCCACCAGCAGAGATAAAACAACAGGGGGGAACAATGAGCAGTTCTTC.

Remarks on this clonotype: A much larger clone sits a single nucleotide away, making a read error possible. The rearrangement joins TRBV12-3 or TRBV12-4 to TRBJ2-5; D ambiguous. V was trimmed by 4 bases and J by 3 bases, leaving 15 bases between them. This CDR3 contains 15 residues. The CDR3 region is CASSYGDMVKETQYF. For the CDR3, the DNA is TGTGCCAGCAGTTACGGTGACATGGTCAAAGAGACCCAGTACTTC.

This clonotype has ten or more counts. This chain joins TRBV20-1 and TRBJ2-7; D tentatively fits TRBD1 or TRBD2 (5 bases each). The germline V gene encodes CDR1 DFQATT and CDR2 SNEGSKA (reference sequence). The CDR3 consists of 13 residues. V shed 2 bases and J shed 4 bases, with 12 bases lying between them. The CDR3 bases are TGCAGTGCTAGACCCCTTGGGGGATACGAGCAGTACTTC. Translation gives CSARPLGGYEQYF.

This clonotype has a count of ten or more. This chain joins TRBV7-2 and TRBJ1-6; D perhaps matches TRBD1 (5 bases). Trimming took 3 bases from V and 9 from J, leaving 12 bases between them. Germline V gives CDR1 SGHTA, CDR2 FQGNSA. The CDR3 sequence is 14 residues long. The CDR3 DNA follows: TGTGCCAGCAGCTTCGCGGGGGATGGTTCACCCCTCCACTTT. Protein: CASSFAGDGSPLHF. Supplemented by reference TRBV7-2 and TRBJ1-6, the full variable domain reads GAGVSQSPSNKVTEKGKDVELRCDPISGHTALYWYRQSLGQGLEFLIYFQGNSAPDKSGLPSDRFSAERTGGSVSTLTIQRTQQEDSAVYLCASSFAGDGSPLHFGNGTRLTVT.

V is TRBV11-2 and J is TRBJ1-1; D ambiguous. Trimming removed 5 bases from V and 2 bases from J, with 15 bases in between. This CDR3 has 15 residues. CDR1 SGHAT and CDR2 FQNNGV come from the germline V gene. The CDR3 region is CASSTPLEGNTEAFF. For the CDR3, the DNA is TGTGCCAGCAGCACACCCCTCGAGGGTAACACTGAAGCTTTCTTT.

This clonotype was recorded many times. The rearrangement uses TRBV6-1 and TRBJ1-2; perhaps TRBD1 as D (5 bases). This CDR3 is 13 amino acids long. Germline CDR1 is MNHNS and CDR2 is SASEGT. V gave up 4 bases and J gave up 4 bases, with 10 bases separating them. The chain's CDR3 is CASSGDQRYGYTF. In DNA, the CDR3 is TGTGCCAGCAGTGGGGACCAGCGCTATGGCTACACCTTC.